Presented here are 24 T cell receptor beta chains from one specimen sequenced in a study of T cells in Graves' hyperthyroidism and ophthalmopathy. Amplification targeted TCR beta CDR3 regions from RNA transcripts. Primed by the HTBI set, a first-round RT-PCR was run on the TCR CDR3. TCRdb re-called the multiplex PCR reads through MiXCR, storing one row per CDR3 protein. The sample has a few hundred thousand distinct CDR3 sequences; 40% to 55% are singletons. Specimen: peripheral blood or thyroid tissue (not recorded which). The receptors come from a woman between 18 and 29 years old with Graves' hyperthyroidism.

CDR3 protein: CAWSVMLGLEAFF. The CDR3 DNA follows: TGTGCCTGGAGTGTAATGCTCGGCCTTGAAGCTTTCTTT. The rearrangement uses TRBV30 and TRBJ1-1; unclear D gene. The V end was cut by 0 bases, the J end by 7 bases, with 12 bases between. There are 13 residues in the CDR3. The germline V gene has CDR1 GTSNPN and CDR2 SVGIG (reference sequence).

In its sample, this clonotype was seen a few times. This chain uses TRBV10-3 with TRBJ2-1; TRBD1 matches at 7 bases. This CDR3 contains 14 residues. CDR1 ENHRY and CDR2 SYGVKD come from the germline V gene. V dropped 5 bases and J dropped 7; count of bases not matched to a gene: 8. The CDR3 protein is CAISPRTGGNEQFF. Here the CDR3 DNA reads TGTGCCATCAGTCCCCGGACAGGCGGGAATGAGCAGTTCTTC.

The J gene is TRBJ2-3, the V gene TRBV5-1, with D hard to call. The CDR3 is made up of 11 amino acids. Germline V lookup: CDR1 SGHRS, CDR2 YFSETQ. The ends were cut back, 7 bases at V and 1 base at J, with 4 bases in the middle. The CDR3 bases are TGCGCCAGCCGAGGCACAGATACGCAGTATTTT. Encoded protein: CASRGTDTQYF. The full variable domain, completed using reference TRBV5-1 and TRBJ2-3, is KAGVTQTPRYLIKTRGQQVTLSCSPISGHRSVSWYQQTPGQGLQFLFEYFSETQRNKGNFPGRFSGRQFSNSRSEMNVSTLELGDSALYLCASRGTDTQYFGPGTRLTVL.

The chain combines TRBV19 with TRBJ2-5; D is uncertain. The better agreement between TRBJ2-1 and the DNA end casts doubt on the J call. Germline V gene data show CDR1 as LNHDA and CDR2 as SQIVND (reference sequence). The CDR3 is 13 amino acids. CDR3 DNA: TGTGCCAGTAGTGGTGGAAACTACAATGAGCAGTTCTTC. Protein product: CASSGGNYNEQFF.

This clonotype was seen ten or more times. J is TRBJ1-2 and V is TRBV4-1, with 9 bases matching TRBD1. With 1 base clipped from V and 8 bases from J, the junction kept 5 bases outside the gene matches. Germline CDR1 is MGHRA and CDR2 is YSYEKL. This CDR3 spans 14 amino acids. CDR3 DNA: TGCGCCAGCAGCCAAGGGGGACAGGGAAAAGGCTACACCTTC. It encodes CASSQGGQGKGYTF.

The chain uses TRBV20-1 and TRBJ2-3; possible D gene TRBD2, 6 bases. There are 14 residues in the CDR3. CDR1 is DFQATT, CDR2 SNEGSKA, per germline (reference sequence). V shed 3 bases and J shed 2 bases, with 12 bases lying between them. CDR3 bases: TGCAGTGCTAGTTCGGGACTTTCCACAGATACGCAGTATTTT. This sequence encodes CSASSGLSTDTQYF.

The table lists this clonotype with many counts. The rearrangement uses TRBV12-3 or TRBV12-4 and TRBJ2-2, with D hard to call. Trimming removed 1 base at V and 6 bases at J, with 9 bases between. The CDR3 sequence is 14 residues long. The CDR3: CASSLVRQAGELFF. The CDR3 coding sequence is TGTGCCAGCAGTTTAGTCAGGCAGGCCGGGGAGCTGTTTTTT.

This clonotype has only one observation. The chain uses TRBV9 and TRBJ1-5, with 7 bases fitting TRBD1. The germline gives CDR1 SGDLS, CDR2 YYNGEE. The CDR3 contains 12 residues. The V and J ends lost 4 bases and 14 bases, in that order; junction bases with no gene match: 9. The CDR3 region is CASSHGTDYEHF. In DNA form, the CDR3 reads TGTGCCAGCAGCCATGGGACAGACTACGAGCATTTT. Drawing the rest from reference TRBV9 and TRBJ1-5, the complete variable domain is DSGVTQTPKHLITATGQRVTLRCSPRSGDLSVYWYQQSLDQGLQFLIQYYNGEERAKGNILERFSAQQFPDLHSELNLSSLELGDSALYFCASSHGTDYEHFGDGTRLSIL.

This clonotype was seen repeatedly, ten times or more. V is TRBV7-9 and J is TRBJ1-6, with D maybe TRBD1 (5 bases). The CDR3 is made up of 15 amino acids. V was cut by 0 bases and J by 8 bases, with 11 bases left in between. CDR1 and CDR2 (germline): SEHNR, FQNEAQ (reference sequence). CDR3 region: CASSLAAWGDSPLHF. The CDR3, as DNA: TGTGCCAGCAGCTTAGCGGCCTGGGGGGATTCACCCCTCCACTTT.

This clonotype was seen a single time. The chain employs TRBV4-2 and TRBJ2-6, with D unresolved. Germline V gene sequence: CDR1 LGHNA, CDR2 YNFKEQ. V lost 0 bases to trimming and J lost 10 bases, with 7 bases between them. The CDR3 is 13 residues long. CDR3 bases: TGTGCCAGCAGCCAAGATCGGGTAAACGTCCTGACTTTC. Its protein is CASSQDRVNVLTF.

A single count supports this clonotype. Sequence at one end of the junction differs from germline and may be a read error. The chain joins TRBV27 to TRBJ1-1; the D is unclear. Germline CDR1 and CDR2: MNHEY and SMNVEV (reference sequence). The CDR3 covers 14 residues. CDR3 in DNA: TGTGCCAGCAGTCCGGAAGGAATTAACACTGAAGCTTCCTTT. Its protein product is CASSPEGINTEASF.

This clonotype appeared many times. The CDR3 DNA reads TGTGCCAGCAGCTTAGAACGTGATTGGGCTAATGAAAAACTGTTTTTT. Residues: CASSLERDWANEKLFF. The chain links TRBV7-8 to TRBJ1-4, with D unclear. The CDR3 loop spans 16 amino acids. CDR1 is SGHVS, CDR2 FQNEAQ, per germline. Between the trimmed V and J ends, which lost 1 base and 3 bases, there was a span of 12 bases.

This clonotype has ten or more counts. The gene calls are TRBV7-9 and TRBJ2-2, with D possibly TRBD2 on 5 matching bases. Germline CDR1 reads SEHNR; CDR2 reads FQNEAQ (reference sequence). The V end was cut by 5 bases, the J end by 4 bases, with 8 bases between. The CDR3 has 13 residues. CDR3 sequence: CASSQAVTGELFF. CDR3 sequence (DNA): TGTGCCAGCAGCCAAGCGGTCACCGGGGAGCTGTTTTTT.

V gene TRBV29-1 combines with J gene TRBJ1-1; D ambiguous. The CDR3 covers 12 residues. The germline gives CDR1 SQVTM, CDR2 ANQGSEA. V dropped 8 bases and J dropped 4 bases, with 14 bases sitting between them. This CDR3 reads CSQEPVSTEAFF. The CDR3 DNA follows: TGCAGCCAAGAACCGGTATCCACTGAAGCTTTCTTT.

The chain uses TRBV5-1 and TRBJ2-5, with a weak D call TRBD1 (8 bases). This CDR3 region has 16 residues. Deletions cut 4 bases from V and 9 bases from J, with 25 bases between. Germline CDR1 and CDR2: SGHRS and YFSETQ. The CDR3 sequence is CASSPTGQGGTVAQYF. CDR3 nucleotides: TGCGCCAGCAGCCCTACAGGACAGGGAGGGACCGTTGCCCAGTACTTC.

This clonotype was detected many times. The V call is TRBV11-2, the J call TRBJ1-1, with a weak D call TRBD1 (6 bases). In germline, CDR1 is SGHAT, CDR2 FQNNGV. This CDR3 contains 14 residues. The germline V and J ends were trimmed by 7 bases and 4 bases, with 16 bases remaining between them. The CDR3 reads CASIPDRLSTEAFF. Here the CDR3 DNA reads TGTGCCAGCATCCCGGACAGACTATCCACTGAAGCTTTCTTT. Variable domain in full (rest from reference TRBV11-2 and TRBJ1-1): EAGVAQSPRYKIIEKRQSVAFWCNPISGHATLYWYQQILGQGPKLLIQFQNNGVVDDSQLPKDRFSAERLKGVDSTLKIQPAKLEDSAVYLCASIPDRLSTEAFFGQGTRLTVV.

This clonotype was counted between two and nine times. The chain recombines TRBV2 with TRBJ2-1; D is unresolved. Germline V gene lookup returns CDR1 SNHLY and CDR2 FYNNEI. The CDR3 covers 15 residues. Trimming cost V 4 bases and J 4 bases, with 14 bases left between them. The DNA for the CDR3 is TGTGCCAGCAGTGCTGTTAGCCTTACTTACAATGAGCAGTTCTTC. This codes for CASSAVSLTYNEQFF.

The genes are TRBV20-1 and TRBJ2-7, with TRBD2 matching 7 bases. There are 16 residues in the CDR3. From germline, CDR1 is DFQATT and CDR2 SNEGSKA (reference sequence). Unmatched junction bases numbered 15, after V lost 0 bases and J lost 7 bases. CDR3 sequence reads: CSARDPERGDYNEQYF. CDR3 sequence (DNA): TGCAGTGCTAGAGATCCAGAGCGGGGAGACTACAATGAGCAGTACTTC.

This clonotype was counted a few times. The V call is TRBV7-2, the J call TRBJ2-5; 12 nucleotides match TRBD2. Trimming cost V 5 bases and J 5 bases; bases outside gene matches: 6. The germline V gene has CDR1 SGHTA and CDR2 FQGNSA. There are 15 residues in the CDR3. CDR3 sequence (DNA): TGTGCCAGCAGCCTTCGACTAGCGGGAGTCGAGACCCAGTACTTC. Protein product: CASSLRLAGVETQYF. Supplemented by reference TRBV7-2 and TRBJ2-5, the full variable domain reads GAGVSQSPSNKVTEKGKDVELRCDPISGHTALYWYRQSLGQGLEFLIYFQGNSAPDKSGLPSDRFSAERTGGSVSTLTIQRTQQEDSAVYLCASSLRLAGVETQYFGPGTRLLVL.

The DNA of the CDR3 is TGCGCCAGCAGCCAACCTCTAGCGGGAGATTACAATGAGCAGTTCTTC. It encodes CASSQPLAGDYNEQFF. The chain has TRBV5-1 and TRBJ2-1; 10 bases line up with TRBD2. This CDR3 is built from 16 residues. From germline, CDR1 is SGHRS and CDR2 YFSETQ. V was pared by 4 bases and J by 4 bases, with 8 bases of the junction left unmatched.

This clonotype came up once. The chain is built from TRBV20-1 and TRBJ1-2; 9 nucleotides line up with TRBD1. The CDR3 is made up of 12 amino acids. The V segment lost 8 bases and the J segment 3 bases; nucleotides outside the gene matches: 4. Germline V lookup: CDR1 DFQATT, CDR2 SNEGSKA (reference sequence). CDR3 nucleotides: TGCAGTCCCCGGACAGGGGACTATGGCTACACCTTC. Translation: CSPRTGDYGYTF.

This clonotype appeared once. The chain joins TRBV12-3 or TRBV12-4 to TRBJ1-2, with 7 bases fitting TRBD1. J lost 8 bases, V lost 8 bases, and 8 bases had no gene match. CDR3 length: 12 amino acids. The CDR3 loop reads CASARQGDGYTF. The CDR3 DNA reads TGTGCCAGCGCAAGACAGGGTGACGGCTACACCTTC.

The gene calls are TRBV2 and TRBJ1-6; D may be TRBD1 (5 bases). CDR3 length: 13 residues. V was clipped by 6 bases and J by 13 bases, with 16 bases between them. Looked up from germline, CDR1 is SNHLY and CDR2 is FYNNEI. The CDR3 sequence is CASSRQRGSPLHF. The CDR3 nucleotides are TGTGCCAGCAGCCGACAGCGGGGATCCCCCCTCCACTTT.

Regarding this clonotype: This may be a read error, as it is one base from a much larger clone. The chain is built from TRBV12-3 or TRBV12-4 and TRBJ2-5; 8 bases are shared with TRBD1. Losses at the gene ends were 7 bases for V and 9 bases for J; bases not matched to a gene: 13. The CDR3 sequence is 14 residues long. CDR3 residues: CASTISGGSEAQYF. The CDR3 DNA reads TGTGCCAGCACTATATCAGGGGGCTCGGAGGCCCAGTACTTC.